One sample yielded the 11 T cell receptor beta chains listed below, sequenced in a study of CD8 T cells in ankylosing spondylitis. Via MiXCR, TCRdb re-called the 5' RACE reads, giving one row per CDR3 protein. The data hold approximately 150,000 distinct CDR3 sequences, with roughly 44% observed a single time. Sequencing input: synovial fluid, either unsorted or a sorted T cell fraction (not recorded which). The receptors originated from a male donor with ankylosing spondylitis.

CDR3 coding DNA: TGTGCCAGCTCACAGAGGGACTCCGGGAACTACGAGCAGTACTTC. It specifies CASSQRDSGNYEQYF. The chain recombines TRBV18 with TRBJ2-7; a weak D match, TRBD2 (6 bases). CDR1 is KGHSH, CDR2 LQKENI, per germline. The CDR3 has 15 amino acids. Trimming stripped 4 bases from V and 3 bases from J, with 16 bases between.

CDR3 nucleotide sequence: TGTGCCAGCAGTTTAGTATTTCCGGGGGCCATAGATACGCAGTATTTT. Encoded protein: CASSLVFPGAIDTQYF. The chain joins TRBV27 to TRBJ2-3; D may match TRBD1 or TRBD2 (6 bases each). Germline CDR1 reads MNHEY; CDR2 reads SMNVEV (reference sequence). Trimming took 2 bases from V and 5 from J, leaving 17 bases between them. CDR3 length equals 16 residues.

Sample share makes this clonotype medium-sized. The V gene is TRBV15, the J gene TRBJ1-5, with D maybe TRBD1 (6 bases). The CDR3 is made up of 16 amino acids. Germline V lookup: CDR1 LNHNV, CDR2 YYDKDF (reference sequence). The ends were cut back, 5 bases at V and 0 bases at J, with 14 bases in the middle. The CDR3, as DNA: TGTGCCACCAGCCGTAAAACAGGGTATAGCAATCAGCCCCAGCATTTT. It encodes CATSRKTGYSNQPQHF.

The chain combines TRBV5-1 with TRBJ1-4; D call uncertain. This CDR3 spans 15 amino acids. In germline, CDR1 is SGHRS, CDR2 YFSETQ. V was cut by 0 bases and J by 9 bases, with 15 bases left in between. CDR3 loop: CASSLGQNAYKKLFF. CDR3 nucleotides: TGCGCCAGCAGCTTGGGGCAGAACGCGTATAAAAAACTGTTTTTT.

This clonotype has a count of ten or more. The chain employs TRBV2 and TRBJ2-7, with TRBD2 as a possible D gene (6 bases). Germline CDR1 and CDR2: SNHLY and FYNNEI. V was pared by 6 bases and J by 0 bases, with 15 bases between. This CDR3 contains 15 residues. The CDR3 DNA is TGTGCCAGCAGGGAACGCCGGGACTCCTCCTACGAGCAGTACTTC. It yields the protein CASRERRDSSYEQYF.

This clonotype was seen at least ten times. J is TRBJ2-3 and V is TRBV24-1; either TRBD1 or TRBD2 may fit D (5 bases each). Germline V gene sequence: CDR1 KGHDR, CDR2 SFDVKD. V lost 1 base, J lost 5 bases, and 15 bases lay in between. CDR3 length: 16 residues. The CDR3 DNA follows: TGTGCCACCAGTGATTTCCTACCGGGACGGAGAGATACGCAGTATTTT. Amino acids: CATSDFLPGRRDTQYF.

Points on this clonotype: A much larger clonotype is one base distant, so this may be a read error. This chain connects TRBV7-9 to TRBJ2-7; 8 bases are shared with TRBD1. After removal of 6 bases from V and 5 bases from J, the junction contained 12 bases not matched to a gene. CDR1 is SEHNR, CDR2 FQNEAQ, per germline (reference sequence). This CDR3 is built from 15 residues. This chain's CDR3 is CASSSAPGGIDEQYF. In DNA, the CDR3 is TGTGCCAGCAGTTCCGCCCCAGGGGGCATCGACGAGCAGTACTTC.

This clonotype was seen ten or more times. The rearrangement links TRBV20-1 to TRBJ2-1; D is unresolved. This CDR3 has 8 amino acids. V lost 7 bases to trimming and J lost 7 bases, with 2 bases between them. Germline V lookup: CDR1 DFQATT, CDR2 SNEGSKA (reference sequence). CDR3 sequence: CSVNEQFF. CDR3 DNA: TGCAGTGTTAATGAGCAGTTCTTC.

In DNA, the CDR3 is TGTGCCAGCAGCTTAGACAATCAGCCCCAGCATTTT. Its protein is CASSLDNQPQHF. This chain links TRBV7-9 with TRBJ1-5; D gene uncertain. Between the trimmed V and J ends, which lost 1 base and 3 bases, there was a span of 1 base. Germline V CDR1 and CDR2: SEHNR, FQNEAQ (reference sequence). There are 12 residues in the CDR3.

The chain is built from TRBV7-9 and TRBJ2-4; D is unresolved. Germline loops: CDR1 SEHNR, CDR2 FQNEAQ (reference sequence). Between the trimmed V and J ends, which lost 5 bases and 6 bases, there was a span of 11 bases. This CDR3 is built from 13 residues. DNA for the CDR3: TGTGCCAGCAGCCAAACCCACGGAAACATTCAGTACTTC. This sequence encodes CASSQTHGNIQYF.

The CDR3 nucleotides read TGCGCTTCCGCGCGGGGGTACTATAATTCACCCCTCCACTTT. Translating gives CASARGYYNSPLHF. This chain links TRBV5-1 with TRBJ1-6; TRBD1 is a possible D gene (5 bases). The CDR3 consists of 14 residues. The V gene's germline CDR1 is SGHRS and CDR2 YFSETQ.